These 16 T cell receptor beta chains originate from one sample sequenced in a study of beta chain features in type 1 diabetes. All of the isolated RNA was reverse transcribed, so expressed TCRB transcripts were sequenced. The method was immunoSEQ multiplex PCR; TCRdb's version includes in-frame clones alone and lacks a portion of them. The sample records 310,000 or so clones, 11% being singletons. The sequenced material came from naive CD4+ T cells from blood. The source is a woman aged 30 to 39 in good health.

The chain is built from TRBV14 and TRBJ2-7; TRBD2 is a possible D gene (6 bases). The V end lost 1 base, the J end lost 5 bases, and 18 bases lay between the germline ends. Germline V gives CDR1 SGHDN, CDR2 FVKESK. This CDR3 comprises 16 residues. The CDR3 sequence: CASSQVGGIAVNEQYF. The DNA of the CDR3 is TGTGCCAGCAGCCAAGTTGGGGGGATAGCCGTCAACGAGCAGTACTTC. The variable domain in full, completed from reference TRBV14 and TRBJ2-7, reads EAGVTQFPSHSVIEKGQTVTLRCDPISGHDNLYWYRRVMGKEIKFLLHFVKESKQDESGMPNNRFLAERTGGTYSTLKVQPAELEDSGVYFCASSQVGGIAVNEQYFGPGTRLTVT.

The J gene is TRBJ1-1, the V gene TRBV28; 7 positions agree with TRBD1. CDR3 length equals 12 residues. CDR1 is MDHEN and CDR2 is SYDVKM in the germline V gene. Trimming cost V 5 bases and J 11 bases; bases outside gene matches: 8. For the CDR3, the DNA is TGTGCCAGCAGTGAGAACAGGGGATGGGCTTTCTTT. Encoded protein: CASSENRGWAFF.

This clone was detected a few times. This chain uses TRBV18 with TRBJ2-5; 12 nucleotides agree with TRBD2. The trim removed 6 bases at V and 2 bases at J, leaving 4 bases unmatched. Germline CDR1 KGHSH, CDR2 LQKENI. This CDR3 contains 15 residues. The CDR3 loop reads CASSPGLAGQETQYF. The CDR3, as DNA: TGTGCCAGCTCTCCCGGACTAGCGGGGCAAGAGACCCAGTACTTC. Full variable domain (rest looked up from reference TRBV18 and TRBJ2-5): NAGVMQNPRHLVRRRGQEARLRCSPMKGHSHVYWYRQLPEEGLKFMVYLQKENIIDESGMPKERFSAEFPKEGPSILRIQQVVRGDSAAYFCASSPGLAGQETQYFGPGTRLLVL.

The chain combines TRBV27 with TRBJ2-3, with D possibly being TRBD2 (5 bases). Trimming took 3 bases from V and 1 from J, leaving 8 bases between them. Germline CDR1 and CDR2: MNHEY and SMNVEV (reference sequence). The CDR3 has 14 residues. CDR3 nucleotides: TGTGCCAGCAGTTTGTCGAGGGGCACAGATACGCAGTATTTT. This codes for CASSLSRGTDTQYF.

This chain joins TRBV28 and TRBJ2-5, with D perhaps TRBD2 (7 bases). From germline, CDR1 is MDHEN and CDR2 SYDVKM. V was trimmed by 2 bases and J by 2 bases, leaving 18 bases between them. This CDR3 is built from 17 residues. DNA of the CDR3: TGTGCCAGCAGTTTACTTAGCCTGCGGGGGCTTCAAGAGACCCAGTACTTC. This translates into CASSLLSLRGLQETQYF.

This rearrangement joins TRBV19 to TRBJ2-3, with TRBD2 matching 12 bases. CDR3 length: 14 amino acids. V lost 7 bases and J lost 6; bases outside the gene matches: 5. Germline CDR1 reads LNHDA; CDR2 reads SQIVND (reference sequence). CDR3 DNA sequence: TGTGCCAGTAAGACTAGCGGGAGCAGGGATACGCAGTATTTT. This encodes CASKTSGSRDTQYF.

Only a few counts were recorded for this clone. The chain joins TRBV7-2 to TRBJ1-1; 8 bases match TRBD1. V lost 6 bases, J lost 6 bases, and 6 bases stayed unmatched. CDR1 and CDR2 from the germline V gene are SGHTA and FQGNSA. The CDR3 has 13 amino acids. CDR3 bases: TGTGCCAGCAGTCGGACAGGGATATCTGAAGCTTTCTTT. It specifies CASSRTGISEAFF.

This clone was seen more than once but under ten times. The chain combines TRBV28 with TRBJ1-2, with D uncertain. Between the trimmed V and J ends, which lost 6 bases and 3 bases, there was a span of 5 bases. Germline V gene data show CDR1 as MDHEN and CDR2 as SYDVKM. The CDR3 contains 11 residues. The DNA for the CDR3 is TGTGCCAGCAGACTTGACTATGGCTACACCTTC. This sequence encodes CASRLDYGYTF.

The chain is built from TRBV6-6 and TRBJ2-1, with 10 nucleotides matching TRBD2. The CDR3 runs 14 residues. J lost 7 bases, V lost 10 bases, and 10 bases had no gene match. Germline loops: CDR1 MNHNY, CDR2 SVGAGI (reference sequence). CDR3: CAIVRAGGGNEQFF. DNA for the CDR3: TGTGCCATCGTGCGAGCGGGAGGGGGTAATGAGCAGTTCTTC.

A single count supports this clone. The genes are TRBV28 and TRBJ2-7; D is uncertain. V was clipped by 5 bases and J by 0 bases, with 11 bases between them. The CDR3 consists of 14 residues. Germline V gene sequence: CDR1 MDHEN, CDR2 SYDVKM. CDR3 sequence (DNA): TGTGCCAGCAGTGAGAGTTACCCCTCCTACGAGCAGTACTTC. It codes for CASSESYPSYEQYF.

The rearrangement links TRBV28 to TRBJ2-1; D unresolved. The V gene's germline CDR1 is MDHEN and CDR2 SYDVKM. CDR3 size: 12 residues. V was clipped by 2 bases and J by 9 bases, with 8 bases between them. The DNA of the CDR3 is TGTGCCAGCAGTTTAATAGTTGGTGAGCAGTTCTTC. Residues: CASSLIVGEQFF.

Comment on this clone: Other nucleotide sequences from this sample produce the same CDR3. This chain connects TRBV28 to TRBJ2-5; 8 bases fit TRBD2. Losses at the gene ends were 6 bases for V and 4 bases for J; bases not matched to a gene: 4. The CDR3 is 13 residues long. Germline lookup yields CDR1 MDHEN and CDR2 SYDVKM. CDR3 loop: CASSPGGVETQYF. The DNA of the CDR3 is TGTGCCAGCAGCCCCGGGGGGGTAGAGACCCAGTACTTC.

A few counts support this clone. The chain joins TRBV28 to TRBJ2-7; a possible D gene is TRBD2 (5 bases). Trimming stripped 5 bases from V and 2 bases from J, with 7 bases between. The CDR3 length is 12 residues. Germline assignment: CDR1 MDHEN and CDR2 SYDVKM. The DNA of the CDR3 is TGTGCCAGCAGTCTAGCCCCCTACGAGCAGTACTTC. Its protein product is CASSLAPYEQYF.

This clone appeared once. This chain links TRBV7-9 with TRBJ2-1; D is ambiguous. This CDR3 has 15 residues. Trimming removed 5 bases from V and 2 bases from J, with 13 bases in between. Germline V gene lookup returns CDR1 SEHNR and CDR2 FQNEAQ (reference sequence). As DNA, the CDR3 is TGTGCCAGCAGCCCCCGGGTCCTCCCCTACAATGAGCAGTTCTTC. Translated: CASSPRVLPYNEQFF.

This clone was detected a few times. CDR3 bases: TGCAGCGCCAACCATGGGAGGGCAGGCACTGAAGCTTTCTTT. Amino acid sequence: CSANHGRAGTEAFF. The V gene is TRBV29-1, the J gene TRBJ1-1; D not certain. Trimming took 7 bases from V and 4 from J, leaving 19 bases between them. Looked up from germline, CDR1 is SQVTM and CDR2 is ANQGSEA. The CDR3 spans 14 residues.

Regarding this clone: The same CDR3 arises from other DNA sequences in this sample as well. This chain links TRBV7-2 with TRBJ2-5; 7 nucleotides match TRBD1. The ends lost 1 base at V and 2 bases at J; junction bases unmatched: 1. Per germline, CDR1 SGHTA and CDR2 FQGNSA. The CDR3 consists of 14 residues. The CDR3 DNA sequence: TGTGCCAGCAGCTTAGGACAGGGTCAAGAGACCCAGTACTTC. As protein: CASSLGQGQETQYF.